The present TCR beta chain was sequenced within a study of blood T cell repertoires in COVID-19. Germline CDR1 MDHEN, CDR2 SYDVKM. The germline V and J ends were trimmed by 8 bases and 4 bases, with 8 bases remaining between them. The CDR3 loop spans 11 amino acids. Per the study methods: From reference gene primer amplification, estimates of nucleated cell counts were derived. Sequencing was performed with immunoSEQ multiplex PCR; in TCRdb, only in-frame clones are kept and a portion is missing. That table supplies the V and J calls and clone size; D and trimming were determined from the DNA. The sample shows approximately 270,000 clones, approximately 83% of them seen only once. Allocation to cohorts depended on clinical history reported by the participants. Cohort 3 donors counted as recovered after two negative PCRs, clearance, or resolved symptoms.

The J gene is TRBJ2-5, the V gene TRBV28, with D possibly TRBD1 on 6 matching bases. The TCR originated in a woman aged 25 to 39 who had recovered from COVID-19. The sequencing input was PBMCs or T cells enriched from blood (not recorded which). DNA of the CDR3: TGTGCCAGCCTAGGGGGAGAGACCCAGTACTTC. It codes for CASLGGETQYF.